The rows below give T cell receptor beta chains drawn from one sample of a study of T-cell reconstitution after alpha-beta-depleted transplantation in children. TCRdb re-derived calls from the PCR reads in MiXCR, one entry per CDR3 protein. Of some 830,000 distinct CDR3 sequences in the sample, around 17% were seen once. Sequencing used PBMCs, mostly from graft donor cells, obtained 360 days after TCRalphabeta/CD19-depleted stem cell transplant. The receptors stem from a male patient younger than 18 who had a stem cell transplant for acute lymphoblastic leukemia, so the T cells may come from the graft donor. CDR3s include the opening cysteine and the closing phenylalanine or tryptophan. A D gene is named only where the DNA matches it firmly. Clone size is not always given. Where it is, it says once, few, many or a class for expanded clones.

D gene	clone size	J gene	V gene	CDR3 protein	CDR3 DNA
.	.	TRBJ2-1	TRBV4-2	CASSQGGRELINEQFF	TGTGCCAGCAGCCAAGGGGGGCGGGAATTGATAAATGAGCAGTTCTTC
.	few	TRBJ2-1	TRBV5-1	CASSLLWGANEQFF	TGCGCCAGCAGCTTGTTGTGGGGTGCCAATGAGCAGTTCTTC
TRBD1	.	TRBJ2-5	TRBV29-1	CSVGYRGETQYF	TGCAGCGTTGGTTACAGGGGAGAGACCCAGTACTTC
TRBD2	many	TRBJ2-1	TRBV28	CASMWREGYEQFF	TGTGCCAGCATGTGGCGGGAGGGCTATGAGCAGTTCTTC
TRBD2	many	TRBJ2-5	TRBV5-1	CASSTGLAGVGETQYF	TGCGCCAGCAGCACCGGACTAGCGGGAGTCGGGGAGACCCAGTACTTC
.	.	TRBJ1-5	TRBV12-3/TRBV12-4	CASSLRLGNQPQHF	TGTGCCAGCAGTTTACGGCTTGGCAATCAGCCCCAGCATTTT
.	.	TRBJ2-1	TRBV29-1	CSVDGTPNEQFF	TGCAGCGTTGACGGGACACCCAATGAGCAGTTCTTC
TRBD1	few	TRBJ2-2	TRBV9	CASSVLGTGKNTGELFF	TGTGCCAGCAGCGTTTTAGGGACAGGGAAAAACACCGGGGAGCTGTTTTTT
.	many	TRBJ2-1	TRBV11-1	CASSLRASVNEQFF	TGTGCCAGCAGCTTGCGGGCGAGTGTCAATGAGCAGTTCTTC
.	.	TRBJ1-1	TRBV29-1	CSVIMNTEAFF	TGCAGCGTCATCATGAACACTGAAGCTTTCTTT
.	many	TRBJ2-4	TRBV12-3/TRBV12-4	CASSPIFGVAKNIQYF	TGTGCCAGCAGCCCTATATTCGGGGTAGCCAAAAACATTCAGTACTTC
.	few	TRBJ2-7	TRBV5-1	CASTQSGRAGYEQYF	TGCGCCAGCACGCAGAGTGGCAGGGCAGGCTACGAGCAGTACTTC
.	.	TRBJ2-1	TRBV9	CASSPGGEISYNEQFF	TGTGCCAGCAGCCCAGGGGGGGAGATCTCCTACAATGAGCAGTTCTTC
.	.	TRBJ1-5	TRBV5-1	CASTPKGNPLRRTQHF	TGCGCCAGCACCCCGAAGGGGAATCCTTTGCGGAGGACCCAGCATTTT
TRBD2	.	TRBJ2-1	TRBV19	CASSVTPLAGGPNEQFF	TGTGCCAGTAGTGTAACCCCTCTAGCGGGAGGGCCAAATGAGCAGTTCTTC
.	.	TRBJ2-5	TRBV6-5	CASSYSVADGRQETQYF	TGTGCCAGCAGTTACTCTGTGGCTGATGGGAGACAAGAGACCCAGTACTTC
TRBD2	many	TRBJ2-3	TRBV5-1	CASSLAGVADTQYF	TGTGCCAGCAGTTTAGCGGGAGTGGCAGATACGCAGTATTTT
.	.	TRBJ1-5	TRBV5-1	CASSFDGGDQPQHF	TGCGCCAGCAGCTTCGACGGGGGAGATCAGCCCCAGCATTTT
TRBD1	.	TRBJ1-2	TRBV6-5	CASSFGQAGLNGYTF	TGTGCCAGCAGTTTTGGACAGGCGGGATTGAATGGCTACACCTTC
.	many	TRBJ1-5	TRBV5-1	CASSLGPEYSNQPQHF	TGCGCCAGCAGCTTGGGGCCGGAGTATAGCAATCAGCCCCAGCATTTT